A selection of T cell receptor beta chains follows, all from one sample in a study of blood T cell repertoires in COVID-19. Clones were read by immunoSEQ multiplex PCR, and TCRdb kept only the in-frame ones, dropping some. The sample has some 50,000 clones, around 87% seen once. Sequenced input: peripheral blood. These receptors all come from a woman aged 80 or older with COVID-19, enrolled during active disease. The CDR3 runs from the conserved cysteine through the conserved F or W. A D gene is named only where the DNA matches it firmly. Some rows mark clone size as missing; the rest say once, few, many or name a class of expanded clone.

>NA|TRBV7-9|TRBD1|16|TRBJ1-2
CASSLGDSPSGYGYTF
TGTGCCAGCAGCCTAGGGGACAGCCCTTCTGGATATGGCTACACCTTC
>NA|TRBV24-1|NA|13|TRBJ1-2
CATSDAPGIRYTF
TGTGCCACCAGTGATGCCCCGGGGATTCGCTACACCTTC
>NA|TRBV18|TRBD2|14|TRBJ2-7
CASSPASGSYEQYF
TGTGCCAGCTCACCAGCTAGCGGGAGCTACGAGCAGTACTTC
>NA|TRBV10-3|TRBD1|12|TRBJ1-1
CATGQGNSEAFF
TGTGCCACAGGACAGGGCAATTCTGAAGCTTTCTTT
>NA|TRBV18|NA|17|TRBJ1-1
CASSPGKGREGGTEAFF
TGTGCCAGCTCACCAGGGAAGGGGCGCGAAGGTGGCACTGAAGCTTTCTTT
>NA|TRBV3-1/TRBV3-2|NA|15|TRBJ2-6
CASSQGRAGANVLTF
TGTGCCAGCAGCCAAGGGAGGGCTGGGGCCAACGTCCTGACTTTC
>NA|TRBV9|TRBD1|18|TRBJ1-4
CASSVVPLSGTGNEKLFF
TGTGCCAGCAGCGTAGTTCCTCTGTCCGGGACAGGGAATGAAAAACTGTTTTTT
>NA|TRBV5-1|NA|15|TRBJ1-4
CASSLVRDFGEKLFF
TGCGCCAGCAGCTTGGTTCGGGATTTCGGTGAAAAACTGTTTTTT
>NA|TRBV30|NA|14|TRBJ2-3
CALRSGASTDTQYF
TGTGCCTTACGTAGCGGAGCTAGCACAGATACGCAGTATTTT
>NA|TRBV18|TRBD2|15|TRBJ2-7
CASSPPEASGRKQYF
TGTGCCAGCTCACCGCCCGAGGCTAGCGGGAGAAAGCAGTACTTC
>NA|TRBV2|TRBD1|15|TRBJ2-7
CASSYSGTGDHEQYF
TGTGCCAGCAGTTACTCCGGGACAGGGGACCACGAGCAGTACTTC
>NA|TRBV7-2|NA|16|TRBJ2-7
CASSLVLGTSSYEQYF
TGTGCCAGCAGCTTAGTGCTTGGGACAAGCTCCTACGAGCAGTACTTC
>NA|TRBV2|TRBD1|15|TRBJ2-5
CASRAQGARQETQYF
TGTGCCAGCAGAGCCCAGGGGGCGCGGCAAGAGACCCAGTACTTC
>NA|TRBV18|TRBD1|13|TRBJ1-1
CASSPGQGARAFF
TGTGCCAGCTCACCAGGACAGGGGGCTCGAGCTTTCTTT
>NA|TRBV2|NA|14|TRBJ2-3
CASNRFMGADTQYF
TGTGCCAGCAACCGATTCATGGGGGCTGATACGCAGTATTTT
>NA|TRBV5-1|NA|14|TRBJ1-1
CASSSQGSNTEAFF
TGCGCCAGCAGCTCTCAGGGCTCGAACACTGAAGCTTTCTTT
>NA|TRBV3-1/TRBV3-2|TRBD1|13|TRBJ2-3
CASSHLQGNTQYF
TGTGCCAGCAGCCACTTACAGGGGAATACGCAGTATTTT
>NA|TRBV2|NA|15|TRBJ2-7
CASTLGWGPGSEQYF
TGTGCCAGCACCCTGGGGTGGGGGCCTGGGAGCGAGCAGTACTTC
>once|TRBV29-1|NA|14|TRBJ2-7
CSVSSAGRTYEQYF
TGCAGCGTTTCATCGGCTGGCAGGACTTACGAGCAGTACTTC
>NA|TRBV9|TRBD1|15|TRBJ1-4
CASSSRTGSNEKLFF
TGTGCCAGCAGCTCCCGGACAGGTTCTAATGAAAAACTGTTTTTT